This T cell receptor (beta chain) was obtained from a study of graft-versus-host responses after intestinal transplantation. Study results and limitations: Researchers found peak circulating GvH clone levels linked to early post-transplant HvG declines.

The method was immunoSEQ multiplex PCR; TCRdb's version includes in-frame clones alone and lacks a portion of them. The table includes 20,000 to 25,000 clones, 25% to 35% detected once. With about 200,000 irradiated, violet-dye-labeled stimulator cells, about 200,000 CFSE-labeled responder cells were plated. Responder cells that were proliferating and CFSE-low, both CD3+CD4+ and CD3+CD8+, were sorted after the reaction. The CDR3 runs 15 residues. Germline V lookup: CDR1 MNHEY, CDR2 SVGAGI. The junction had 6 bases not matched to a gene; V was cut back by 3 bases and J by 2 bases. The origin of this receptor is a human patient who received an intestinal transplant. This rearrangement joins TRBV6-5 to TRBJ2-7, with TRBD1 matching 8 bases. The input for sequencing was alloreactive CD8+ T cells from a mixed lymphocyte reaction culture, taken before intestinal transplant. This sample's subset: CFSE-low proliferating T cells sorted from roughly 6-day pre-transplant mixed lymphocyte reaction (GvH or HvG direction). In DNA form, the CDR3 reads TGTGCCAGCAGTTATGCCACAGGGGGAACCTACGAGCAGTACTTC. Translation gives CASSYATGGTYEQYF.